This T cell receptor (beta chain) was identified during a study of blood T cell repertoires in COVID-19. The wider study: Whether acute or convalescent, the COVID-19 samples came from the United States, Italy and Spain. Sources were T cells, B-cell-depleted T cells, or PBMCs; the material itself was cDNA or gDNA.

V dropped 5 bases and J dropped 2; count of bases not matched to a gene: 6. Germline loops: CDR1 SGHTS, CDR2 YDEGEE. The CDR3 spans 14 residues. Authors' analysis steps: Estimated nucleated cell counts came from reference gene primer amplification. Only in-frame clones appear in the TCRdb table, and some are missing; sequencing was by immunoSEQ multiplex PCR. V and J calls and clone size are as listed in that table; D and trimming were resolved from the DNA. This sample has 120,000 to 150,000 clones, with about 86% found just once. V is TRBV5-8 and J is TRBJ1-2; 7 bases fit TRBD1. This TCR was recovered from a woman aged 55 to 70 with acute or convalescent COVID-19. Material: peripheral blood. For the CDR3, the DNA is TGTGCCAGCAGACCAGACAGGGAGAACTATGGCTACACCTTC. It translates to CASRPDRENYGYTF.